This T cell receptor beta chain was observed in a study of CD4 T cells in relation to SARS-CoV-2 and coronaviruses. Study-wide results and limits: Culture-expanded clones reflect memory recall rather than primary priming during culture.

The CDR3 runs to 12 residues. Trimming removed 1 base at V and 12 bases at J, with 13 bases between. Note on this clone: Its antigen remains unidentified.

The protocol was immunoSEQ multiplex PCR, while the TCRdb copy is restricted to in-frame clones and leaves out a portion. The data show 43,000 or so clones, with approximately 80% seen just once and 1.4% held by the top ten. The sample was naive CD4+ T cells from PBMCs, cultured in vitro. Described subset: naive CD4+ T cells isolated by negative enrichment. This chain joins TRBV23-1 and TRBJ2-7, with D tentatively TRBD1 (5 bases). TRBV23-1 has ORF status, its function being uncertain. The receptor comes from an adult with COVID-19. The CDR3 sequence: CASSQLKGFPYF. CDR3 bases: TGCGCCAGCAGTCAATTGAAGGGGTTTCCGTACTTC.